The 24 T cell receptor beta chains in this list originate from one sample, sequenced in a study of blood T cell repertoires in COVID-19. The data were produced by immunoSEQ multiplex PCR, yet TCRdb's version contains in-frame clones alone and is incomplete. Seen here are tens of thousands of clones, around 86% observed once, and the top ten hold approximately 15%. Sample: peripheral blood. These receptor sequences come from a man aged 55 to 70 with active or convalescent COVID-19.

This clone has a handful of counts. The rearrangement joins TRBV9 to TRBJ1-2; 9 bases line up with TRBD1. Germline CDR1 is SGDLS and CDR2 is YYNGEE. This CDR3 has 15 residues. The V and J ends lost 4 bases and 3 bases, in that order; junction bases with no gene match: 7. CDR3 loop: CASSFHRGPDYGYTF. The CDR3 nucleotides are TGTGCCAGCAGCTTCCACAGGGGGCCAGACTATGGCTACACCTTC.

The V gene is TRBV11-1, the J gene TRBJ2-5, with 10 positions matching TRBD1. V dropped 4 bases and J dropped 4; count of bases not matched to a gene: 6. The CDR3 covers 15 residues. The germline V gene encodes CDR1 SGHAT and CDR2 FQDESV (reference sequence). The CDR3, as DNA: TGTGCCAGCAGCTCGCCGGGACAGGGGACAGAGACCCAGTACTTC. Translation gives CASSSPGQGTETQYF.

Within the sample, this clone is medium-sized. The chain uses TRBV6-4 and TRBJ2-2; TRBD1 might be the D (5 bases). The V and J ends lost 3 bases and 4 bases respectively, with 9 bases between them. CDR3 size: 14 residues. Germline V gives CDR1 MRHNA, CDR2 SNTAGT. CDR3 bases: TGTGCCAGCAGTGATGACAGAGCCACCGGGGAGCTGTTTTTT. Protein sequence: CASSDDRATGELFF.

The chain employs TRBV9 and TRBJ1-5, with D tentatively TRBD1 (5 bases). V gave up 0 bases and J gave up 5 bases, with 12 bases separating them. The CDR3 contains 15 residues. Germline CDR1 is SGDLS and CDR2 is YYNGEE. The CDR3 sequence: CASSVDGRGDQPQHF. The DNA of the CDR3 is TGTGCCAGCAGCGTAGACGGGAGGGGAGATCAGCCCCAGCATTTT.

For the CDR3, the DNA is TGTGCCAGCAGCCAGCTAACCTACGAGCAGTACTTC. Protein: CASSQLTYEQYF. The gene calls are TRBV3-1 (or the pseudogene TRBV3-2) and TRBJ2-7, with D unclear. V was pared by 3 bases and J by 2 bases, with 5 bases between. Germline assignment: CDR1 LGHDT and CDR2 YNNKEL (reference sequence). The CDR3 length is 12 residues.

V gene TRBV6-5 combines with J gene TRBJ2-7; TRBD1 aligns across 9 bases. This CDR3 region has 13 residues. From germline, CDR1 is MNHEY and CDR2 SVGAGI. Trimming removed 4 bases from V and 3 bases from J; junction bases left unmatched: 1. The CDR3 sequence: CASSWDRDYEQYF. The DNA of the CDR3 is TGTGCCAGCAGTTGGGACAGGGACTACGAGCAGTACTTC.

The rearrangement links TRBV29-1 to TRBJ1-5, with D perhaps matching TRBD1 (5 bases). With 5 bases removed from V and 1 base from J, the gap between germline ends came to 6 bases. CDR1 is SQVTM and CDR2 is ANQGSEA in the germline V gene. The CDR3 is 12 residues long. CDR3 residues: CSVKGSNQPQHF. CDR3 sequence (DNA): TGCAGCGTTAAGGGGAGCAATCAGCCCCAGCATTTT. Using reference TRBV29-1 and TRBJ1-5 for the parts outside the CDR3, the full variable domain is SAVISQKPSRDICQRGTSLTIQCQVDSQVTMMFWYRQQPGQSLTLIATANQGSEATYESGFVIDKFPISRPNLTFSTLTVSNMSPEDSSIYLCSVKGSNQPQHFGDGTRLSIL.

The chain uses TRBV4-2 and TRBJ1-2, with 9 nucleotides matching TRBD1. The CDR3 spans 14 residues. Germline V gives CDR1 LGHNA, CDR2 YNFKEQ. Germline trimming cut 2 bases from V and 5 bases from J; bases unmatched to any gene: 3. The CDR3 region is CASSQWTGAYGYTF. In nucleotides, the CDR3 is TGTGCCAGCAGCCAATGGACAGGGGCATATGGCTACACCTTC.

The V call is TRBV7-9, the J call TRBJ2-5, with a weak D call TRBD2 (6 bases). The ends were cut back, 1 base at V and 5 bases at J, with 11 bases in the middle. Germline CDR1 is SEHNR and CDR2 is FQNEAQ (reference sequence). The CDR3 is 14 residues long. CDR3 nucleotides: TGTGCCAGCAGCTTAGATGCGGGGATGGAGACCCAGTACTTC. This codes for CASSLDAGMETQYF.

V usage is TRBV7-5 and J usage is TRBJ2-7; the table names TRBD1, a call not compared with the DNA. TRBV7-5 is given as a pseudogene. CDR3 size: 18 residues. The CDR3 here is CVRSSHTPGPSPPYEQYF. As DNA, the CDR3 is TGTGTCAGAAGCTCACACACCCCAGGTCCCTCACCCCCCTACGAGCAGTACTTC.

V usage is TRBV3-1 (or the pseudogene TRBV3-2) and J usage is TRBJ1-3; tentatively, D is TRBD1 (5 bases). Germline assignment: CDR1 LGHDT and CDR2 YNNKEL (reference sequence). Trimming removed 1 base at V and 1 base at J, with 14 bases between. This CDR3 has 17 residues. CDR3 loop: CASSQVGGWESGNTIYF. CDR3 in DNA: TGTGCCAGCAGCCAAGTTGGGGGGTGGGAGTCTGGAAACACCATATATTTT.

This rearrangement joins TRBV12-5 to TRBJ1-3; D is ambiguous. This CDR3 region has 18 residues. Germline V gene lookup returns CDR1 LGHNT and CDR2 FRNRAP. V lost 3 bases and J lost 1, with 19 bases in between. CDR3 sequence: CASGFGSGTADSGNTIYF. CDR3 in DNA: TGTGCTAGTGGTTTCGGTTCGGGAACAGCCGATTCTGGAAACACCATATATTTT.

The chain carries TRBV18 and TRBJ2-7; D possibly corresponds to TRBD2 (6 bases). Trimming left V 6 bases short and J 3 bases short, with 15 bases between. The CDR3 has 14 residues. Germline V gene lookup returns CDR1 KGHSH and CDR2 LQKENI. The CDR3 nucleotides are TGTGCCAGCTCCGTCGGACTATCCAACTACGAGCAGTACTTC. Its protein product is CASSVGLSNYEQYF.

V usage is TRBV5-8 and J usage is TRBJ1-1, with D tentatively TRBD1 (6 bases). V was cut by 0 bases and J by 1 base, with 10 bases left in between. Germline CDR1 is SGHTS and CDR2 is YDEGEE. This CDR3 has 15 residues. The CDR3 nucleotides read TGTGCCAGCAGCTTGGGGGGACAATGGAACACTGAAGCTTTCTTT. It encodes CASSLGGQWNTEAFF.

This sequence joins TRBV13 and TRBJ1-6; a weak D match, TRBD1 (6 bases). This CDR3 region has 17 residues. The germline V gene encodes CDR1 PRHDT and CDR2 FYEKMQ (reference sequence). V was cut by 1 base and J by 0 bases, with 10 bases left in between. In DNA form, the CDR3 reads TGTGCCAGCAGCTTAGAAGGGGGAAGCTCCTATAATTCACCCCTCCACTTT. It codes for CASSLEGGSSYNSPLHF.

This chain uses TRBV6-2 or TRBV6-3 with TRBJ2-3, with 8 bases lining up with TRBD1. Trimming removed 6 bases from V and 5 bases from J; junction bases left unmatched: 10. The CDR3 is made up of 15 amino acids. CDR1 and CDR2 (germline): MNHEY, SVGEGT. Here the CDR3 reads CASSPNWTGQDTQYF. Written as DNA, the CDR3 is TGTGCCAGCAGCCCGAACTGGACAGGGCAAGATACGCAGTATTTT.

The V and J genes are TRBV7-9 and TRBJ2-7, with D possibly being TRBD1 (5 bases). The germline V and J ends were trimmed by 0 bases and 7 bases, with 19 bases remaining between them. Germline V gene sequence: CDR1 SEHNR, CDR2 FQNEAQ (reference sequence). CDR3 length equals 16 residues. The CDR3 DNA is TGTGCCAGCAGCTTAGCGCGGTTTTCAGGGCAAATTGAGCAGTACTTC. Its protein product is CASSLARFSGQIEQYF.

In its sample, this clone was seen once. The CDR3 region has the DNA TGTGCCAGCAGTTTTGAGGGAAATACGGGCTCCTATAATTCACCCCTCCACTTT. It yields the protein CASSFEGNTGSYNSPLHF. This chain connects TRBV27 to TRBJ1-6; D ambiguous. With 3 bases removed from V and 0 bases from J, the gap between germline ends came to 15 bases. The CDR3 has 18 residues. CDR1 is MNHEY, CDR2 SMNVEV, per germline (reference sequence).

The chain recombines TRBV7-3 with TRBJ2-7, with 8 bases that match TRBD2. Unmatched junction bases numbered 11, after V lost 5 bases and J lost 5 bases. The germline V gene encodes CDR1 SGHTA and CDR2 FQGTGA. This CDR3 has 15 amino acids. The CDR3 sequence is CASSPSGTRDDEQYF. As DNA, the CDR3 is TGTGCCAGCAGCCCCTCCGGGACTAGGGACGACGAGCAGTACTTC.

The rearrangement joins TRBV2 to TRBJ1-1, with D maybe TRBD1 (6 bases). There are 14 residues in the CDR3. Per germline, CDR1 SNHLY and CDR2 FYNNEI. V shed 1 base and J shed 5 bases, with 11 bases lying between them. Written as DNA, the CDR3 is TGTGCCAGCAGTGAAGGCAGGGGATATACTGAAGCTTTCTTT. Translating gives CASSEGRGYTEAFF.

The chain links TRBV3-1 (or the pseudogene TRBV3-2) to TRBJ2-5; TRBD2 aligns across 10 bases. J was trimmed by 5 bases and V by 3 bases; bases with no gene match: 3. CDR1 and CDR2 from the germline V gene are LGHDT and YNNKEL (reference sequence). There are 14 residues in the CDR3. The CDR3 loop reads CASSQRTSGETQYF. For the CDR3, the DNA is TGTGCCAGCAGCCAGAGGACTAGCGGCGAGACCCAGTACTTC.

The V call is TRBV9, the J call TRBJ1-3; no reliable D call. This CDR3 contains 16 residues. V dropped 0 bases and J dropped 0 bases, with 10 bases sitting between them. In germline, CDR1 is SGDLS, CDR2 YYNGEE. DNA of the CDR3: TGTGCCAGCAGCGTAGTAGGCGGGAGCTCTGGAAACACCATATATTTT. Residues: CASSVVGGSSGNTIYF.

V is TRBV14 and J is TRBJ1-1; maybe TRBD1 (5 bases). V shed 4 bases and J shed 1 base, with 10 bases lying between them. There are 14 residues in the CDR3. CDR1 is SGHDN and CDR2 is FVKESK in the germline V gene. CDR3 nucleotides: TGTGCCAGCAGCCTTCTCGGACAGAACACTGAAGCTTTCTTT. It encodes CASSLLGQNTEAFF.

V and J are TRBV2 and TRBJ1-5; D not certain. Trimming removed 5 bases from V and 7 bases from J, with 15 bases in between. The CDR3 is 14 amino acids. Germline-derived CDR1 and CDR2 are SNHLY and FYNNEI. CDR3 loop: CASSPSLREQPQHF. CDR3 DNA: TGTGCCAGCAGTCCAAGTTTGAGGGAACAGCCCCAGCATTTT.